This TCR beta chain was identified in a study of T-cell reconstitution after alpha-beta-depleted transplantation in children. This CDR3 region has 10 residues. The trim removed 7 bases at V and 7 bases at J, leaving 4 bases unmatched. The germline V gene encodes CDR1 SQVTM and CDR2 ANQGSEA. This clonotype showed up just a few times. Researchers prepared the TCRbeta library using unique molecular identifiers, the study reports. Each CDR3 protein is one row after TCRdb ran MiXCR on the PCR reads. The sample has about 600,000 distinct CDR3 sequences; about 10% are singletons. This clonotype was obtained from a human donor who donated a stem cell graft to a child with acute myeloid leukemia. This rearrangement joins TRBV29-1 to TRBJ2-7; 7 nucleotides line up with TRBD2. The source material was PBMCs from the stem cell graft donor, sampled from the stem cell graft. CDR3: CSAREVEQYF. Written as DNA, the CDR3 is TGCAGCGCCCGGGAGGTGGAGCAGTACTTC.